This T cell receptor beta chain originates from a study of lymphopenia after photon versus proton radiotherapy. Deletions cut 0 bases from V and 6 bases from J, with 6 bases between. From germline, CDR1 is SGHAT and CDR2 FQNNGV. This CDR3 has 12 amino acids. Study results and limitations: After lymphocyte nadir, photon-treated repertoires showed oligoclonal expansion, especially CD8+ Temra. In patients who died, overall survival fell as post-nadir TCR diversity dropped more.

Worth noting for this clone: The target antigen is unknown.

The assay was immunoSEQ multiplex PCR, and TCRdb's table has in-frame clones only and misses some. The repertoire holds tens of thousands of clones, about 82% seen once, with 21% in the top ten. This TCR was recovered from a woman aged 70-85 years with pancreatic cancer. This material consisted of peripheral blood, taken from a patient treated with proton-based radiotherapy. The V gene is TRBV11-2, the J gene TRBJ2-7, with D unresolved. The CDR3 here is CASSLDSSEQYF. In DNA, the CDR3 is TGTGCCAGCAGCTTAGACAGTTCCGAGCAGTACTTC.